What follows are 27 T cell receptor beta chains derived from one specimen sequenced in a study of OX40 agonist ivuxolimab in advanced cancers. The data were produced by immunoSEQ multiplex PCR, yet TCRdb's version contains in-frame clones alone and is incomplete. The data hold approximately 30,000 clones, with around 85% observed a single time. This specimen was CD4+ or CD8+ T cells sorted from blood, taken in a trial of the OX40 agonist ivuxolimab. The receptor set was obtained from an adult with an advanced solid tumor such as melanoma, head and neck, liver or kidney cancer.

This chain connects TRBV5-1 to TRBJ1-1; 7 bases match TRBD1. Germline-derived CDR1 and CDR2 are SGHRS and YFSETQ. V shed 1 base, J shed 3 bases, and the junction held 3 bases outside the gene matches. There are 14 residues in the CDR3. This chain's CDR3 is CASSLTGADTEAFF. CDR3 coding DNA: TGCGCCAGCAGCTTGACAGGGGCCGACACTGAAGCTTTCTTT.

CDR3 amino acids: CASSFVAGGLTDTQYF. The CDR3 bases are TGTGCCAGCAGCTTCGTAGCGGGAGGGTTGACAGATACGCAGTATTTT. The rearrangement joins TRBV7-3 to TRBJ2-3; 11 bases are a match to TRBD2. V shed 3 bases, J shed 3 bases, and the junction held 5 bases outside the gene matches. CDR1 and CDR2 (germline): SGHTA, FQGTGA. CDR3 length: 16 residues.

This clone was counted a few times. The genes are TRBV19 and TRBJ2-7; D may be TRBD2 (6 bases). This CDR3 spans 15 amino acids. In germline, CDR1 is LNHDA, CDR2 SQIVND (reference sequence). The V end lost 4 bases, the J end lost 5 bases, and 18 bases lay between the germline ends. The CDR3 DNA follows: TGTGCCAGTAGTAGGGCGGAGGCAGGCGGGGACGAGCAGTACTTC. Its protein product is CASSRAEAGGDEQYF. Full variable domain (remainder filled in from reference TRBV19 and TRBJ2-7): DGGITQSPKYLFRKEGQNVTLSCEQNLNHDAMYWYRQDPGQGLRLIYYSQIVNDFQKGDIAEGYSVSREKKESFPLTVTSAQKNPTAFYLCASSRAEAGGDEQYFGPGTRLTVT.

The gene calls are TRBV19 and TRBJ1-1; the D gene is possibly TRBD1 (5 bases). Germline V gene sequence: CDR1 LNHDA, CDR2 SQIVND (reference sequence). The germline V and J ends were trimmed by 3 bases and 1 base, with 9 bases remaining between them. This CDR3 has 14 amino acids. CDR3 sequence (DNA): TGTGCCAGTAGTATCGGGGGACCGAACACTGAAGCTTTCTTT. It is translated as CASSIGGPNTEAFF.

This clone was seen only a few times. The rearrangement joins TRBV18 to TRBJ1-5, with 7 bases matching TRBD1. The CDR3 totals 16 residues. CDR1 and CDR2 from the germline V gene are KGHSH and LQKENI. V lost 1 base and J lost 4; bases outside the gene matches: 7. The CDR3 protein is CASSPQGGSPNQPQHF. CDR3 nucleotides: TGTGCCAGCTCACCACAAGGGGGCAGTCCTAATCAGCCCCAGCATTTT.

This chain uses TRBV28 with TRBJ1-1, with D unresolved. The CDR3 contains 19 residues. V lost 1 base to trimming and J lost 0 bases, with 21 bases between them. Germline V gives CDR1 MDHEN, CDR2 SYDVKM. For the CDR3, the DNA is TGTGCCAGCAGTTTATTGGACGGGGAGGGCGGTCTAATGAACACTGAAGCTTTCTTT. This sequence encodes CASSLLDGEGGLMNTEAFF.

The chain joins TRBV6-5 to TRBJ2-7; tentative D call: TRBD1 (6 bases). The V and J ends lost 4 bases and 2 bases respectively, with 15 bases between them. The CDR3 length is 15 residues. Per germline, CDR1 MNHEY and CDR2 SVGAGI. In nucleotides, the CDR3 is TGTGCCAGCAGTTTGCAGGAGGCAGGGGCCTACGAGCAGTACTTC. This encodes CASSLQEAGAYEQYF.

This clone was observed a handful of times. The chain has TRBV4-1 and TRBJ1-5, with 7 bases that match TRBD1. Germline-derived CDR1 and CDR2 are MGHRA and YSYEKL. The V segment lost 0 bases and the J segment 9 bases; nucleotides outside the gene matches: 11. The CDR3 covers 16 residues. As DNA, the CDR3 is TGCGCCAGCAGCCAAGAGTTCACAGGGGTGTATGGGCCCCAGCATTTT. Protein: CASSQEFTGVYGPQHF.

The gene calls are TRBV7-3 and TRBJ1-1; tentative D call: TRBD1 (5 bases). From germline, CDR1 is SGHTA and CDR2 FQGTGA. This CDR3 region has 15 residues. V lost 5 bases, J lost 4 bases, and 17 bases lay in between. CDR3 protein: CASSPMTVGTTEAFF. The CDR3 nucleotides are TGTGCCAGCAGCCCCATGACGGTTGGGACCACTGAAGCTTTCTTT.

The chain couples TRBV7-9 to TRBJ2-2; possibly TRBD2 for D (6 bases). In germline, CDR1 is SEHNR, CDR2 FQNEAQ (reference sequence). The CDR3 extends over 14 amino acids. V was clipped by 5 bases and J by 4 bases, with 11 bases between them. The CDR3 sequence is CASSGGLITGELFF. The CDR3 DNA is TGTGCCAGCAGCGGGGGACTGATCACCGGGGAGCTGTTTTTT.

The chain links TRBV15 to TRBJ1-5; tentatively, D is TRBD1 (5 bases). V was pared by 0 bases and J by 8 bases, with 14 bases between. Germline V gene data show CDR1 as LNHNV and CDR2 as YYDKDF (reference sequence). The CDR3 length is 15 residues. The CDR3 coding sequence is TGTGCCACCAGCAGAGATGACAGACGACGTGAGCCCCAGCATTTT. Amino acid sequence: CATSRDDRRREPQHF.

The chain uses TRBV21-1 and TRBJ1-2; the tabulated D call, TRBD1, remains unverified against the DNA. TRBV21-1 is a pseudogene locus. The CDR3 totals 16 residues. The CDR3 loop is CASSSRPGSCNYGYTF. The CDR3 DNA reads TGTGCCAGCAGCTCGAGGCCAGGGTCCTGTAACTATGGCTACACCTTC.

This chain links TRBV6-4 with TRBJ2-1; D remains unclear. The CDR3 extends over 13 amino acids. CDR1 MRHNA and CDR2 SNTAGT come from the germline V gene. Trimming pared 3 bases from V and 5 bases from J, leaving 8 bases between. In DNA, the CDR3 is TGTGCCAGCAGTGAACAATGGAACAATGAGCAGTTCTTC. It specifies CASSEQWNNEQFF.

This rearrangement joins TRBV29-1 to TRBJ1-2, with D unclear. V gave up 6 bases and J gave up 3 bases, with 8 bases separating them. The CDR3 covers 11 residues. Germline V gene sequence: CDR1 SQVTM, CDR2 ANQGSEA. Here the CDR3 reads CSVVLDYGYTF. The CDR3 bases are TGCAGCGTCGTTCTAGACTATGGCTACACCTTC.

This clone occurred once. V and J are TRBV11-2 and TRBJ2-7, with D unclear. This CDR3 comprises 13 residues. V was cut by 6 bases and J by 2 bases, with 11 bases left in between. CDR1 and CDR2 (germline): SGHAT, FQNNGV. In DNA form, the CDR3 reads TGTGCCAGCAGTTACCCCCCTCCCTACGAGCAGTACTTC. Its translation: CASSYPPPYEQYF.

The DNA of the CDR3 is TGTGCCAGCAGCGTAGACCCGGGAGAGGGCAATGAGCAGTTCTTC. Protein product: CASSVDPGEGNEQFF. V and J are TRBV9 and TRBJ2-1; TRBD2 is a possible D gene (6 bases). V gave up 0 bases and J gave up 6 bases, with 13 bases separating them. The CDR3 extends over 15 amino acids. Germline V gene data show CDR1 as SGDLS and CDR2 as YYNGEE. The full variable domain, completed using reference TRBV9 and TRBJ2-1, is DSGVTQTPKHLITATGQRVTLRCSPRSGDLSVYWYQQSLDQGLQFLIQYYNGEERAKGNILERFSAQQFPDLHSELNLSSLELGDSALYFCASSVDPGEGNEQFFGPGTRLTVL.

The V gene is TRBV13, the J gene TRBJ1-3; D is unclear. CDR3 size: 14 residues. The germline CDR1 and CDR2 sequences are PRHDT and FYEKMQ (reference sequence). Trimming removed 0 bases at V and 3 bases at J, with 6 bases between. For the CDR3, the DNA is TGTGCCAGCAGCTTAGGCCCGTTTGGAAACACCATATATTTT. Translating it yields CASSLGPFGNTIYF. The full variable domain, completed using reference TRBV13 and TRBJ1-3, is AAGVIQSPRHLIKEKRETATLKCYPIPRHDTVYWYQQGPGQDPQFLISFYEKMQSDKGSIPDRFSAQQFSDYHSELNMSSLELGDSALYFCASSLGPFGNTIYFGEGSWLTVV.

The J gene is TRBJ1-1, the V gene TRBV6-5, with D possibly TRBD1 on 6 matching bases. Trimming cost V 2 bases and J 5 bases, with 12 bases left between them. This CDR3 is built from 14 residues. Germline CDR1 is MNHEY and CDR2 is SVGAGI. The CDR3: CASSYGGQGTEAFF. CDR3 DNA: TGTGCCAGCAGTTACGGGGGGCAGGGGACTGAAGCTTTCTTT.

The J gene is TRBJ1-3, the V gene TRBV19; perhaps TRBD1 as D (5 bases). This CDR3 has 14 residues. V gave up 5 bases and J gave up 1 base, with 9 bases separating them. Per the germline V gene, CDR1 is LNHDA and CDR2 is SQIVND (reference sequence). In DNA form, the CDR3 reads TGTGCCAGTAGTCTTCCAGGGTCTGGAAACACCATATATTTT. Residues: CASSLPGSGNTIYF.

This clone was recorded once. The DNA of the CDR3 is TGTGCCAGCAGTACCCCCGGGACAGGGCCCAATGAAAAACTGTTTTTT. Translating gives CASSTPGTGPNEKLFF. This chain uses TRBV25-1 with TRBJ1-4, with TRBD1 matching 9 bases. The V and J ends lost 5 bases and 5 bases, in that order; junction bases with no gene match: 9. CDR1 and CDR2 (germline): MGHDK, SYGVNS. The CDR3 extends over 16 amino acids.

V is TRBV4-3 and J is TRBJ2-1; 9 nucleotides line up with TRBD2. Germline V CDR1 and CDR2: LGHNA, YSLEER. This CDR3 is built from 14 residues. J lost 8 bases, V lost 3 bases, and 5 bases had no gene match. CDR3 sequence (DNA): TGCGCCAGCAGCCACAAGGGACTAGCTTATGAGCAGTTCTTC. Translation gives CASSHKGLAYEQFF.

V usage is TRBV27 and J usage is TRBJ2-2; tentatively, D is TRBD1 (6 bases). V was clipped by 4 bases and J by 5 bases, with 11 bases between them. There are 14 residues in the CDR3. CDR1 is MNHEY and CDR2 is SMNVEV in the germline V gene (reference sequence). The CDR3 DNA sequence: TGTGCCAGCAGTTACGGGACAAGTACCGGGGAGCTGTTTTTT. This encodes CASSYGTSTGELFF.

The chain carries TRBV5-4 and TRBJ2-7; a possible D gene is TRBD2 (5 bases). The V end lost 0 bases, the J end lost 5 bases, and 9 bases lay between the germline ends. The CDR3 is 13 amino acids. Germline V gives CDR1 SGHNT, CDR2 YYREEE (reference sequence). DNA of the CDR3: TGTGCCAGCAGCTTGGCCACGGGAAACGAGCAGTACTTC. As protein: CASSLATGNEQYF.

Turning to this clone: The junction departs from the called germline gene at one end, perhaps through a read error. The rearrangement uses TRBV7-7 and TRBJ2-7; tentatively, D is TRBD1 (5 bases). Germline V gene data show CDR1 as SSHAT and CDR2 as FNYEAQ (reference sequence). This CDR3 contains 14 residues. The CDR3 region is CASSLTAYSYEQYF. CDR3 bases: TGTGCTAGCAGCCTGACAGCGTACTCCTACGAGCAGTACTTC.

The chain links TRBV6-5 to TRBJ1-5; D remains unclear. The CDR3 spans 12 residues. Germline CDR1 reads MNHEY; CDR2 reads SVGAGI. V was pared by 5 bases and J by 2 bases, with 4 bases between. CDR3 sequence reads: CASSDGNQPQHF. CDR3 in DNA: TGTGCCAGCAGTGACGGCAATCAGCCCCAGCATTTT.

The J gene is TRBJ2-2, the V gene TRBV5-6; 8 positions agree with TRBD1. This CDR3 spans 16 amino acids. V shed 1 base, J shed 5 bases, and the junction held 7 bases outside the gene matches. From germline, CDR1 is SGHDT and CDR2 YYEEEE. This CDR3 reads CASSLRGQGRTGELFF. CDR3 DNA sequence: TGTGCCAGCAGCTTGAGAGGACAGGGTAGAACCGGGGAGCTGTTTTTT.

The chain is built from TRBV23-1 and TRBJ1-4; D is unclear. TRBV23-1 is flagged as an ORF with uncertain function. CDR3 length equals 14 residues. V lost 10 bases and J lost 2, with 14 bases in between. The CDR3 here is CATLRGFTNEKLFF. CDR3 bases: TGCGCCACTTTGCGAGGGTTTACTAATGAAAAACTGTTTTTT.